This T cell receptor beta chain was obtained from a study of blood T cell repertoires in COVID-19. The wider study: The United States, Italy and Spain supplied acute and convalescent COVID-19 samples. T cells, B-cell-depleted T cells, or PBMCs supplied cDNA or gDNA.

Original handling: Estimation of nucleated cell counts relied on the amplification of reference gene primers. The assay was immunoSEQ multiplex PCR, and TCRdb's table has in-frame clones only and misses some. Clone size and the V and J calls come from that table; the DNA yielded D and trimming. The table shows 110,000 to 150,000 clones, with 80% occurring only once. V was pared by 1 base and J by 5 bases, with 17 bases between. The CDR3 contains 16 residues. The germline CDR1 and CDR2 sequences are SGHTA and FQGTGA. The sample taken for sequencing was peripheral blood. This sequence was found in a woman aged 45-59 years with acute or convalescent COVID-19. This chain links TRBV7-3 with TRBJ2-5, with D tentatively TRBD2 (6 bases). Here the CDR3 reads CASSLKVAGPMETQYF. The CDR3 region has the DNA TGTGCCAGCAGCTTAAAGGTTGCGGGGCCGATGGAGACCCAGTACTTC.